The rows below give T cell receptor beta chains drawn from one sample of a study of cytomegalovirus exposure and HLA in healthy donors. Sequenced by immunoSEQ multiplex PCR; TCRdb stores in-frame clones only, minus some. The table has tens of thousands of clones, 82% seen once. Material: PBMCs. The receptors were sampled from a man over 45 in good health and CMV-seronegative. Each CDR3 is given with its conserved first and last residue. The D gene is left open where the match is weak. Not every row has a clone size; where given, it reads once, few, many or a size class.

d_gene	j_gene	v_gene	abundance	CDR3aa	CDR3nt
TRBD2	TRBJ2-3	TRBV7-2	.	CASSFGASGTYTDTQYF	TGTGCCAGCAGCTTTGGAGCTAGCGGGACATACACAGATACGCAGTATTTT
.	TRBJ1-1	TRBV28	.	CASCSGTRSTEAFF	TGTGCCAGCTGCTCCGGGACTAGGTCCACTGAAGCTTTCTTT
.	TRBJ1-5	TRBV5-6	.	CASSLERGQPQHF	TGTGCCAGCAGCTTGGAAAGGGGTCAGCCCCAGCATTTT
TRBD1	TRBJ1-5	TRBV28	.	CASSSPGTGGQPQHF	TGTGCCAGCAGTTCCCCCGGGACAGGGGGGCAGCCCCAGCATTTT
TRBD2	TRBJ2-1	TRBV11-1	.	CASSFGGAGSNEQFF	TGTGCCAGCAGCTTCGGGGGGGCGGGAAGCAATGAGCAGTTCTTC
TRBD2	TRBJ2-1	TRBV6-1	.	CASITHSGTYNEQFF	TGTGCCAGCATCACCCATAGCGGGACATACAATGAGCAGTTCTTC
TRBD2	TRBJ2-3	TRBV7-9	few	CASSPKTGLAADTQYF	TGTGCCAGCAGCCCTAAAACGGGACTAGCTGCCGATACGCAGTATTTT
TRBD1	TRBJ1-2	TRBV5-5	.	CASSLAGQTNGYTF	TGTGCCAGCAGCTTGGCGGGACAGACTAATGGCTACACCTTC
.	TRBJ1-2	TRBV28	.	CASSTNYGYTF	TGTGCCAGCAGCACTAACTATGGCTACACCTTC
.	TRBJ2-7	TRBV28	.	CASSFSAGTRTYEQYF	TGTGCCAGCAGTTTTTCTGCGGGAACCCGGACCTACGAGCAGTACTTC
TRBD1	TRBJ1-5	TRBV6-5	few	CASSTQGERNQPQHF	TGTGCCAGCAGTACGCAGGGGGAACGCAATCAGCCCCAGCATTTT
.	TRBJ1-1	TRBV2	once	CASTSVRENTEAFF	TGTGCCAGCACATCGGTAAGAGAGAACACTGAAGCTTTCTTT
.	TRBJ1-5	TRBV30	.	CAWSVRGQPQHF	TGTGCCTGGAGTGTAAGAGGTCAGCCCCAGCATTTT
.	TRBJ2-7	TRBV7-9	few	CASSFGTLPGHEQYF	TGTGCCAGCAGCTTCGGGACTCTACCGGGGCACGAGCAGTACTTC
TRBD1	TRBJ2-5	TRBV5-1	.	CASSFDRGGGQETQYF	TGCGCCAGCAGCTTTGACAGGGGAGGTGGACAAGAGACCCAGTACTTC
.	TRBJ2-4	TRBV10-3	.	CAIMAGYGKKNIQYF	TGTGCCATCATGGCAGGGTATGGCAAGAAGAACATTCAGTACTTC
TRBD1	TRBJ1-5	TRBV6-1	few	CATVTGGQYQPQHF	TGTGCCACCGTCACAGGGGGCCAGTATCAGCCCCAGCATTTT
.	TRBJ1-1	TRBV4-1	.	CASSPRGDEAFF	TGCGCCAGCAGCCCCAGGGGTGATGAAGCTTTCTTT
TRBD1	TRBJ1-2	TRBV28	.	CASSETGGNYGYTF	TGTGCCAGCAGTGAGACAGGGGGGAACTATGGCTACACCTTC
.	TRBJ1-1	TRBV5-1	once	CASSLGGGTEAFF	TGCGCCAGCAGCTTGGGGGGAGGAACTGAAGCTTTCTTT
.	TRBJ1-5	TRBV28	.	CASSFQGNQPQHF	TGTGCCAGCAGTTTCCAGGGCAATCAGCCCCAGCATTTT
TRBD1	TRBJ2-3	TRBV7-9	.	CASSFSGGRGTDTQYF	TGTGCCAGCAGCTTTTCAGGGGGCCGGGGCACAGATACGCAGTATTTT
.	TRBJ2-7	TRBV7-2	.	CASSLGRDSSNEQYF	TGTGCCAGCAGCTTAGGCCGGGACTCATCTAACGAGCAGTACTTC
.	TRBJ2-7	TRBV6-5	.	CASRTTGSREQYF	TGTGCCAGCAGGACTACAGGGTCCCGCGAGCAGTACTTC
.	TRBJ2-7	TRBV28	.	CASSLEGYEQYF	TGTGCCAGCAGTTTAGAGGGATACGAGCAGTACTTC
.	TRBJ1-1	TRBV2	.	CASSEQVNTEAFF	TGTGCCAGCAGTGAACAGGTCAACACTGAAGCTTTCTTT
.	TRBJ2-1	TRBV5-8	.	CASSPGAGITYNEQFF	TGTGCCAGCAGCCCCGGGGCGGGGATAACCTACAATGAGCAGTTCTTC
.	TRBJ1-1	TRBV2	.	CASSNDGYTEAFF	TGTGCCAGCAGTAACGACGGGTACACTGAAGCTTTCTTT
TRBD1	TRBJ2-2	TRBV4-1	.	CASSQRTGDNGELFF	TGCGCCAGCAGCCAAAGGACAGGGGATAACGGGGAGCTGTTTTTT
TRBD1	TRBJ1-2	TRBV11-2	once	CASSLEGQGGGYTF	TGTGCCAGCAGCTTAGAGGGGCAGGGGGGTGGCTACACCTTC
TRBD1	TRBJ2-7	TRBV5-1	.	CASSYGTGDYEQYF	TGCGCCAGCAGCTATGGGACAGGGGATTACGAGCAGTACTTC
.	TRBJ2-1	TRBV4-3	.	CASSRDTVFGEQFF	TGCGCCAGCAGCCGGGACACGGTTTTCGGTGAGCAGTTCTTC
.	TRBJ2-3	TRBV25-1	.	CASSFSGTTYTDTQYF	TGTGCCAGCAGTTTTTCCGGGACAACGTACACAGATACGCAGTATTTT
.	TRBJ2-5	TRBV6-6	.	CASSYGASRIQETQYF	TGTGCCAGCAGTTATGGGGCTTCAAGGATCCAAGAGACCCAGTACTTC
.	TRBJ2-7	TRBV20-1	.	CSANSYEQYF	TGCAGTGCTAACAGCTACGAGCAGTACTTC
.	TRBJ1-5	TRBV5-5	.	CASSSKGNQPQHF	TGTGCCAGCAGCTCAAAGGGGAATCAGCCCCAGCATTTT
TRBD1	TRBJ2-7	TRBV7-9	.	CASSSDREPPYEQYF	TGTGCCAGCAGCTCGGACAGGGAGCCTCCCTACGAGCAGTACTTC
.	TRBJ1-2	TRBV28	.	CASMTTAVLDYGYTF	TGTGCCAGCATGACGACAGCCGTTCTGGACTATGGCTACACCTTC
TRBD2	TRBJ2-2	TRBV28	.	CASSPWTSGTGELFF	TGTGCCAGCAGCCCGTGGACTAGCGGTACCGGGGAGCTGTTTTTT
TRBD1	TRBJ1-5	TRBV6-5	few	CASRGQGGNQPQHF	TGTGCCAGCAGGGGACAGGGTGGCAATCAGCCCCAGCATTTT
.	TRBJ2-7	TRBV30	.	CASRQSYEQYF	TGTGCCTCCCGACAGTCCTACGAGCAGTACTTC
.	TRBJ2-2	TRBV6-6	.	CASSYSPRAGELFF	TGTGCCAGCAGTTACTCACCCCGAGCCGGGGAGCTGTTTTTT
TRBD1	TRBJ2-7	TRBV27	.	CASSFSQGQGYEQYF	TGTGCCAGCAGTTTTAGTCAGGGACAGGGCTACGAGCAGTACTTC
.	TRBJ2-7	TRBV29-1	.	CSVAGQGRSEQYF	TGCAGCGTTGCCGGCCAGGGCAGGAGCGAGCAGTACTTC
.	TRBJ2-6	TRBV27	.	CASSLSSGANVLTF	TGTGCCAGCAGTCTAAGCTCTGGGGCCAACGTCCTGACTTTC
.	TRBJ1-5	TRBV5-1	once	CASSRGGGDQPQHF	TGCGCCAGCAGCCGGGGAGGGGGGGATCAGCCCCAGCATTTT
TRBD1	TRBJ2-2	TRBV27	.	CASSRTGIGGELFF	TGTGCCAGCAGCCGGACAGGGATCGGCGGGGAGCTGTTTTTT
.	TRBJ1-2	TRBV15	.	CATSRAQEWLDGYTF	TGTGCCACCAGCAGAGCACAGGAGTGGTTAGATGGCTACACCTTC
TRBD1	TRBJ1-3	TRBV5-1	.	CASSQDRGRNSGNTIYF	TGCGCCAGCAGCCAGGACAGGGGAAGAAACTCTGGAAACACCATATATTTT
.	TRBJ2-1	TRBV21-1	.	CASIIAVLSSYNEQFF	TGTGCCAGCATTATAGCGGTCCTCTCCTCCTACAATGAGCAGTTCTTC
TRBD1	TRBJ1-5	TRBV2	.	CASSKRTGGLSNQPQHF	TGTGCCAGCAGTAAGCGGACAGGGGGCTTGAGCAATCAGCCCCAGCATTTT
.	TRBJ1-1	TRBV28	once	CASSRQANTEAFF	TGTGCCAGCAGTCGACAGGCTAACACTGAAGCTTTCTTT
.	TRBJ1-5	TRBV18	once	CASSPPSQGGPQHF	TGTGCCAGCTCACCACCTTCTCAGGGAGGGCCCCAGCATTTT
TRBD2	TRBJ2-7	TRBV10-3	once	CAIRGTSGSYEQYF	TGTGCCATCAGGGGGACTAGCGGGAGCTACGAGCAGTACTTC
.	TRBJ1-2	TRBV2	.	CASSARQYGYTF	TGTGCCAGCAGTGCCCGACAGTATGGCTACACCTTC